The 29 T cell receptor beta chains in this list originate from one sample, sequenced in a study of CD8 T cells in Susac syndrome. RNA, at roughly 0.45 to 1 ug, was reverse transcribed with random hexamers. Each CDR3 protein gets one entry after TCRdb re-called the immunoSEQ multiplex PCR reads with MiXCR. The table lists about 290,000 distinct CDR3 sequences, about 91% of them singletons. The specimen sequenced was CD8+ T cells from PBMCs. These receptors were collected from a human donor with multiple sclerosis.

V and J are TRBV7-6 and TRBJ1-1; tentatively, D is TRBD1 (5 bases). CDR3 length: 13 residues. Germline V lookup: CDR1 SGHVS, CDR2 FNYEAQ. V shed 4 bases and J shed 2 bases, with 8 bases lying between them. CDR3 sequence (DNA): TGTGCCAGCAGCTCAGGGTACAACACTGAAGCTTTCTTT. It translates to CASSSGYNTEAFF.

This chain links TRBV19 with TRBJ1-2, with TRBD1 identical over 8 bases. V shed 5 bases, J shed 7 bases, and the junction held 9 bases outside the gene matches. The CDR3 has 14 amino acids. Germline V lookup: CDR1 LNHDA, CDR2 SQIVND (reference sequence). CDR3 loop: CASSPTGATGGYTF. In DNA, the CDR3 is TGTGCCAGTAGTCCGACAGGGGCGACGGGTGGCTACACCTTC. Complete variable domain (other parts from reference TRBV19 and TRBJ1-2): DGGITQSPKYLFRKEGQNVTLSCEQNLNHDAMYWYRQDPGQGLRLIYYSQIVNDFQKGDIAEGYSVSREKKESFPLTVTSAQKNPTAFYLCASSPTGATGGYTFGSGTRLTVV.

This chain connects TRBV29-1 to TRBJ2-2, with TRBD2 matching over 10 bases. Germline V gene lookup returns CDR1 SQVTM and CDR2 ANQGSEA. V was clipped by 4 bases and J by 7 bases; unmatched bases: 3. There are 13 residues in the CDR3. In DNA form, the CDR3 reads TGCAGCGTTGCTCCTAGCGGGAGCGGGGAGCTGTTTTTT. Its protein product is CSVAPSGSGELFF.

A remark on this clonotype: One end of the junction is discordant with germline, which a read error may explain. This chain links TRBV30 with TRBJ2-2; TRBD2 is a possible D gene (6 bases). The CDR3 totals 12 residues. In germline, CDR1 is GTSNPN, CDR2 SVGIG (reference sequence). CDR3 DNA: TGCGTGGGAGGATGGGGTACCGGGGAGCTGTTTTTT. Translation: CVGGWGTGELFF.

The CDR3 reads CASSQDLAGENTGELFF. The CDR3 DNA is TGTGCCAGCAGCCAAGATCTAGCGGGGGAAAACACCGGGGAGCTGTTTTTT. The J gene is TRBJ2-2, the V gene TRBV3-1; 10 bases are a match to TRBD2. Germline V gene sequence: CDR1 LGHDT, CDR2 YNNKEL (reference sequence). This CDR3 contains 17 residues. V lost 0 bases, J lost 2 bases, and 3 bases stayed unmatched.

The V and J genes are TRBV12-3 or TRBV12-4 and TRBJ2-1; D is undetermined. V lost 2 bases, J lost 10 bases, and 6 bases lay in between. The CDR3 is 11 amino acids. CDR3 nucleotide sequence: TGTGCCAGCAGTTTAATGGGAGAGCAGTTCTTC. This codes for CASSLMGEQFF.

The rearrangement joins TRBV29-1 to TRBJ2-2; D is unclear. This CDR3 is 13 amino acids long. V was pared by 4 bases and J by 4 bases, with 10 bases between. Germline loops: CDR1 SQVTM, CDR2 ANQGSEA. The DNA of the CDR3 is TGCAGCGTTGTTCGGTCTAGCACCGGGGAGCTGTTTTTT. It encodes CSVVRSSTGELFF.

This clonotype appeared a few times. This chain links TRBV7-3 with TRBJ2-7, with 8 bases identical to TRBD1. V lost 3 bases and J lost 2; bases outside the gene matches: 3. CDR3 size: 14 residues. Germline values: CDR1 SGHTA, CDR2 FQGTGA. The CDR3 DNA follows: TGTGCCAGCAGCTTTGCAGGGGGCGCCTACGAGCAGTACTTC. This sequence encodes CASSFAGGAYEQYF.

Remarks on this clonotype: A junction end diverges from the germline sequence, so it may reflect a read error. The chain employs TRBV5-6 and TRBJ2-5, with D unclear. CDR1 is SGHDT and CDR2 is YYEEEE in the germline V gene. The CDR3 has 13 residues. Written as DNA, the CDR3 is TGTGCCAGCAGCTTGTATAGTTTGGAGACCCAGCACTTC. As protein: CASSLYSLETQHF.

The genes are TRBV20-1 and TRBJ2-2; D call uncertain. Trimming removed 6 bases at V and 5 bases at J, with 13 bases between. The CDR3 extends over 13 amino acids. Germline CDR1 is DFQATT and CDR2 is SNEGSKA (reference sequence). For the CDR3, the DNA is TGCAGTGCCGCCGCTCCAGATACCGGGGAGCTGTTTTTT. Its translation is CSAAAPDTGELFF.

The gene calls are TRBV7-9 and TRBJ2-1; 12 bases are shared with TRBD1. Germline V CDR1 and CDR2: SEHNR, FQNEAQ (reference sequence). V lost 5 bases, J lost 6 bases, and 11 bases stayed unmatched. The CDR3 has 17 amino acids. The CDR3 DNA reads as TGTGCCAGCAGCCTGGGGACAGGGGGCGCCGGGGGCAATGAGCAGTTCTTC. Amino acid sequence: CASSLGTGGAGGNEQFF. Drawing the rest from reference TRBV7-9 and TRBJ2-1, the complete variable domain is DTGVSQNPRHKITKRGQNVTFRCDPISEHNRLYWYRQTLGQGPEFLTYFQNEAQLEKSRLLSDRFSAERPKGSFSTLEIQRTEQGDSAMYLCASSLGTGGAGGNEQFFGPGTRLTVL.

The gene calls are TRBV7-2 and TRBJ1-1, with unresolved D. Germline CDR1 and CDR2: SGHTA and FQGNSA. This CDR3 is built from 13 residues. V was shortened by 1 base and J by 11 bases, with 14 bases between the two germline ends. The CDR3 DNA follows: TGTGCCAGCAGCTTAGAGGTTGGCTGGGAGGCTTTCTTT. This codes for CASSLEVGWEAFF.

The CDR3 sequence: CASSQAPGVGSPLHF. CDR3 nucleotide sequence: TGTGCCAGCAGCCAAGCCCCCGGGGTTGGATCACCCCTCCACTTT. The chain links TRBV4-2 to TRBJ1-6; D is unresolved. Germline V gives CDR1 LGHNA, CDR2 YNFKEQ. V was cut by 1 base and J by 10 bases, with 14 bases left in between. CDR3 length: 15 amino acids.

A note on this clonotype: The final CDR3 position lacks the conserved phenylalanine or tryptophan, pointing to a likely read error. The chain has TRBV30 and TRBJ1-1; D possibly corresponds to TRBD1 (5 bases). CDR1 GTSNPN and CDR2 SVGIG come from the germline V gene (reference sequence). V was cut by 3 bases and J by 3 bases, with 14 bases left in between. This CDR3 is 14 amino acids long. The CDR3 DNA sequence: TGTGCCTGGAGGGGGGGATTCGGTCACACTGAAGCTTTCTGT. It codes for CAWRGGFGHTEAFC.

V is TRBV4-1 and J is TRBJ1-2; a weak D match, TRBD1 (5 bases). Trimming took off 7 bases at V and 8 bases at J, with 20 bases between the two ends. This CDR3 has 14 residues. Per the germline V gene, CDR1 is MGHRA and CDR2 is YSYEKL. CDR3 residues: CASTLDGAGDGYTF. CDR3 sequence (DNA): TGCGCCAGCACCCTGGACGGGGCCGGGGACGGCTACACCTTC.

V usage is TRBV7-9 and J usage is TRBJ1-2; no clear D. The V end lost 0 bases, the J end lost 3 bases, and 11 bases lay between the germline ends. CDR1 and CDR2 from the germline V gene are SEHNR and FQNEAQ (reference sequence). The CDR3 has 15 amino acids. The CDR3 reads CASSLALRQDYGYTF. The DNA for the CDR3 is TGTGCCAGCAGCTTAGCGCTCCGGCAGGACTATGGCTACACCTTC.

The chain has TRBV7-9 and TRBJ1-1; the D gene is possibly TRBD1 (5 bases). CDR3 size: 15 residues. The V gene's germline CDR1 is SEHNR and CDR2 FQNEAQ (reference sequence). Trimming removed 1 base from V and 10 bases from J, with 19 bases in between. In DNA, the CDR3 is TGTGCCAGCAGCTTAGGGGGCCAGGGTTTGGCGGGAGCTTTCTTT. Its translation: CASSLGGQGLAGAFF.

The chain uses TRBV10-3 and TRBJ1-1; no clear D gene. This CDR3 comprises 13 residues. Between the trimmed V and J ends, which lost 4 bases and 3 bases, there was a span of 9 bases. CDR1 is ENHRY and CDR2 is SYGVKD in the germline V gene. CDR3 amino acids: CAISGGGDTEAFF. In DNA form, the CDR3 reads TGTGCCATCAGTGGAGGCGGGGACACTGAAGCTTTCTTT.

The gene calls are TRBV28 and TRBJ1-5; D gene ambiguous. Trimming took off 5 bases at V and 0 bases at J, with 8 bases between the two ends. Germline CDR1 MDHEN, CDR2 SYDVKM. CDR3 length equals 14 residues. The CDR3 reads CASSAPYSNQPQHF. As DNA, the CDR3 is TGTGCCAGCAGTGCCCCTTATAGCAATCAGCCCCAGCATTTT.

The genes are TRBV5-4 and TRBJ2-7, with a tentative D call TRBD2 (6 bases). V lost 9 bases and J 4 bases, leaving 20 bases between the germline ends. This CDR3 is built from 14 residues. Germline loops: CDR1 SGHNT, CDR2 YYREEE (reference sequence). CDR3 sequence: CATNAGTGGYEQYF. The CDR3 DNA is TGTGCCACCAACGCCGGGACCGGAGGGTACGAGCAGTACTTC.

DNA of the CDR3: TGCAGCTCCGGACGGGGACTAGCGGGGGGCGGCTCGGGGTACAATGAGCAGTTCTTC. It yields the protein CSSGRGLAGGGSGYNEQFF. The V and J genes are TRBV29-1 and TRBJ2-1, with 15 bases that match TRBD2. The CDR3 runs to 19 residues. J was trimmed by 4 bases and V by 8 bases; bases with no gene match: 18. Germline V gene data show CDR1 as SQVTM and CDR2 as ANQGSEA.

The J gene is TRBJ2-7, the V gene TRBV5-1; 8 bases agree with TRBD1. The J segment lost 5 bases and the V segment lost 0 bases, leaving 7 bases of the junction unmatched. This CDR3 comprises 15 residues. CDR1 and CDR2 (germline): SGHRS, YFSETQ. The DNA for the CDR3 is TGCGCCAGCAGCTTGGACGGGACAGGATTCAACGAGCAGTACTTC. It codes for CASSLDGTGFNEQYF.

This chain uses TRBV27 with TRBJ1-6; D is unclear. This CDR3 comprises 15 residues. Germline V gene sequence: CDR1 MNHEY, CDR2 SMNVEV (reference sequence). Trimming removed 2 bases at V and 10 bases at J, with 15 bases between. CDR3 sequence reads: CASSLLDGVSSPLHF. The DNA of the CDR3 is TGTGCCAGCAGTTTACTCGACGGGGTCTCCTCACCCCTCCACTTT.

The gene calls are TRBV20-1 and TRBJ2-3; TRBD2 matches at 11 bases. Germline CDR1 DFQATT, CDR2 SNEGSKA (reference sequence). The CDR3 runs to 15 residues. After removal of 4 bases from V and 6 bases from J, the junction contained 9 bases not matched to a gene. The CDR3 DNA sequence: TGCAGTGCTAAGACGGGACTAGCGGATGCCGATACGCAGTATTTT. Residues: CSAKTGLADADTQYF.

The J gene is TRBJ2-5, the V gene TRBV20-1, with 11 nucleotides matching TRBD2. CDR3 length: 17 amino acids. The germline V gene has CDR1 DFQATT and CDR2 SNEGSKA (reference sequence). The trim removed 6 bases at V and 5 bases at J, leaving 17 bases unmatched. CDR3 nucleotides: TGCAGTGCCTCCGGGACTAGCGGACCTCCTTGGGGGGAGACCCAGTACTTC. Protein product: CSASGTSGPPWGETQYF.

The chain carries TRBV27 and TRBJ2-1; D gene ambiguous. Germline V gene data show CDR1 as MNHEY and CDR2 as SMNVEV (reference sequence). Deletions cut 6 bases from V and 0 bases from J, with 12 bases between. CDR3 length: 15 residues. In DNA form, the CDR3 reads TGTGCCAGCAGACTTCTGCCAAGCTCCTACAATGAGCAGTTCTTC. Protein product: CASRLLPSSYNEQFF.

This clonotype showed up just once. The CDR3 spells CASRAGTAYTEAFF. CDR3 sequence (DNA): TGTGCCAGTAGGGCTGGGACAGCCTACACTGAAGCTTTCTTT. The chain employs TRBV19 and TRBJ1-1, with 7 bases aligning to TRBD1. CDR3 length equals 14 residues. Losses at the gene ends were 6 bases for V and 3 bases for J; bases not matched to a gene: 7. Germline V gene data show CDR1 as LNHDA and CDR2 as SQIVND (reference sequence). The variable domain in full, with the rest retrieved from reference TRBV19 and TRBJ1-1, is DGGITQSPKYLFRKEGQNVTLSCEQNLNHDAMYWYRQDPGQGLRLIYYSQIVNDFQKGDIAEGYSVSREKKESFPLTVTSAQKNPTAFYLCASRAGTAYTEAFFGQGTRLTVV.

J is TRBJ2-7 and V is TRBV29-1, with 8 bases matching TRBD1. This CDR3 comprises 14 residues. Germline trimming cut 3 bases from V and 2 bases from J; bases unmatched to any gene: 6. The germline V gene has CDR1 SQVTM and CDR2 ANQGSEA. DNA of the CDR3: TGCAGCGTTGAGGTCGGGACAGGTACCTACGAGCAGTACTTC. This gives the protein CSVEVGTGTYEQYF.

V gene TRBV19 combines with J gene TRBJ1-5; 7 nucleotides align to TRBD1. The V segment lost 10 bases and the J segment 3 bases; nucleotides outside the gene matches: 12. The CDR3 is 15 amino acids. CDR1 and CDR2 (germline): LNHDA, SQIVND (reference sequence). The CDR3 sequence is CAISPSGQYNQPQHF. The CDR3 nucleotides are TGTGCCATCTCCCCCTCGGGACAGTACAATCAGCCCCAGCATTTT.